This is a list of T cell receptor beta chains from one sample in a study of blood T cell repertoires in COVID-19. Only in-frame clones appear in the TCRdb table, and some are missing; sequencing was by immunoSEQ multiplex PCR. The table includes under 350,000 clones, around 84% detected once. Sequenced: PBMCs or T cells enriched from blood (not recorded which). The receptors stem from a man aged 30 to 39 who had recovered from COVID-19. Both conserved end residues are part of each CDR3. The D gene is left open where the match is weak. The size of a clone is reported for some rows only, either as once, few or many, or as a class for expanded clones.

abundance,d_gene,v_gene,j_gene,CDR3aa,CDR3nt
-,-,TRBV15,TRBJ1-1,CATSRSPGQNTEAFF,TGTGCCACCAGCAGATCCCCGGGACAGAACACTGAAGCTTTCTTT
-,-,TRBV18,TRBJ1-1,CASSPVRQNTEAFF,TGTGCCAGCTCACCAGTCCGACAGAACACTGAAGCTTTCTTT
-,TRBD2,TRBV5-8,TRBJ2-5,CASSFNYRGGLETQYF,TGTGCCAGCAGCTTTAATTACCGGGGGGGCTTAGAGACCCAGTACTTC
-,TRBD2,TRBV11-2,TRBJ2-1,CASRPPGLADNEQFF,TGTGCCAGCAGGCCTCCGGGACTAGCGGACAATGAGCAGTTCTTC
-,-,TRBV24-1,TRBJ2-6,CATSYRSGANVLTF,TGTGCCACCAGTTACAGGTCTGGGGCCAACGTCCTGACTTTC
few,TRBD1,TRBV2,TRBJ1-1,CASRRQGNTEAFF,TGTGCCAGCAGGCGACAGGGGAACACTGAAGCTTTCTTT
once,TRBD1,TRBV18,TRBJ2-7,CASSPPGQREQYF,TGTGCCAGCTCACCACCGGGACAGCGGGAGCAGTACTTC
-,-,TRBV5-1,TRBJ2-2,CASSLVGGHYTGELFF,TGCGCCAGCAGCTTGGTTGGGGGCCACTACACCGGGGAGCTGTTTTTT
-,TRBD1,TRBV10-3,TRBJ2-7,CAISEPQGVKEQYF,TGTGCCATCAGTGAGCCGCAGGGGGTTAAAGAGCAGTACTTC
few,TRBD1,TRBV6-5,TRBJ2-7,CASSRDRAREQYF,TGTGCCAGCAGCCGCGACAGGGCTCGCGAGCAGTACTTC
-,TRBD1,TRBV4-2,TRBJ1-6,CASSLGTATNSPLHF,TGTGCCAGCAGCCTCGGGACAGCGACGAATTCACCCCTCCACTTT
-,-,TRBV29-1,TRBJ1-1,CSVVLGRSMNTEAFF,TGCAGCGTTGTATTGGGCAGATCGATGAACACTGAAGCTTTCTTT
-,-,TRBV18,TRBJ2-7,CASSPLDNYEQYF,TGTGCCAGCTCACCGTTGGACAACTACGAGCAGTACTTC
-,-,TRBV5-1,TRBJ2-5,CASSPGLPQETQYF,TGCGCCAGCAGCCCCGGACTACCGCAAGAGACCCAGTACTTC
-,TRBD2,TRBV29-1,TRBJ2-1,CSVDWGSSGLREQFF,TGCAGCGTTGATTGGGGGTCTAGCGGTCTCAGGGAGCAGTTCTTC
-,-,TRBV10-1,TRBJ2-7,CASSDSDSLSYEQYF,TGCGCCAGCAGTGATTCCGACAGTCTGTCCTACGAGCAGTACTTC
-,TRBD1,TRBV7-2,TRBJ2-7,CASSKGASWTYEQYF,TGTGCCAGCAGCAAGGGGGCTAGCTGGACCTACGAGCAGTACTTC
-,-,TRBV5-6,TRBJ1-1,CASSWGVPNTEAFF,TGTGCCAGCAGCTGGGGGGTACCAAACACTGAAGCTTTCTTT
-,-,TRBV5-4,TRBJ1-1,CASSLGAGRPSTEAFF,TGTGCCAGCAGCTTGGGGGCCGGAAGGCCGAGCACTGAAGCTTTCTTT
-,TRBD1,TRBV18,TRBJ1-5,CASSPTGAVQPQHF,TGTGCCAGCTCACCGACAGGGGCCGTTCAGCCCCAGCATTTT
-,-,TRBV13,TRBJ1-2,CASSLGRGDYGYTF,TGTGCCAGCAGCTTAGGCCGGGGGGACTATGGCTACACCTTC
-,-,TRBV2,TRBJ2-2,CASSRGEVSTGELFF,TGTGCCAGCAGCCGCGGGGAGGTTTCCACCGGGGAGCTGTTTTTT
-,-,TRBV5-1,TRBJ2-1,CASSLGPEPYNEQFF,TGCGCCAGCAGCTTGGGCCCGGAGCCCTACAATGAGCAGTTCTTC
-,TRBD1,TRBV5-4,TRBJ1-2,CASSPGTGRNYGYTF,TGTGCCAGCAGCCCCGGGACAGGGAGAAACTATGGCTACACCTTC
-,TRBD1,TRBV30,TRBJ1-2,CAWQTGGAWYGYTF,TGTGCCTGGCAGACAGGGGGAGCATGGTATGGCTACACCTTC
-,TRBD1,TRBV2,TRBJ2-2,CASRGTGANTGELFF,TGTGCCAGCAGGGGGACAGGGGCGAACACCGGGGAGCTGTTTTTT